The 25 T cell receptor beta chains below all came from one sample that was sequenced in a study of blood T cell repertoires in COVID-19. Profiled with immunoSEQ multiplex PCR; TCRdb holds only in-frame clones, not every one. Here the sample spans about 120,000 clones, about 79% being singletons. The specimen sequenced was peripheral blood. Every receptor here comes from a man between 70 and 80 years old with acute or convalescent COVID-19.

Only one count was recorded for this clone. The J gene is TRBJ2-1, the V gene TRBV11-2; D is possibly TRBD2 (5 bases). Germline CDR1 and CDR2: SGHAT and FQNNGV. V was trimmed by 1 base and J by 7 bases, leaving 11 bases between them. The CDR3 sequence is 14 residues long. CDR3 loop: CASSLGTRGNEQFF. The CDR3 DNA follows: TGTGCCAGCAGCTTAGGAACTAGAGGAAATGAGCAGTTCTTC.

This chain uses TRBV29-1 with TRBJ1-3; 9 nucleotides line up with TRBD1. After removal of 5 bases from V and 3 bases from J, the junction contained 5 bases not matched to a gene. Germline V CDR1 and CDR2: SQVTM, ANQGSEA. The CDR3 extends over 14 amino acids. CDR3 in amino acids: CSVKKDRGGNTIYF. DNA of the CDR3: TGCAGCGTTAAAAAGGACAGGGGTGGAAACACCATATATTTT.

The rearrangement links TRBV5-1 to TRBJ2-1, with a weak D call TRBD1 (5 bases). CDR3 length equals 14 residues. The V gene's germline CDR1 is SGHRS and CDR2 YFSETQ. V lost 4 bases to trimming and J lost 2 bases, with 10 bases between them. CDR3 DNA: TGCGCCAGCAGCCTCCAGGGTCCCTACAATGAGCAGTTCTTC. Protein sequence: CASSLQGPYNEQFF.

This CDR3 is CAWSPGQPYEQYF. The CDR3 DNA sequence: TGTGCCTGGAGTCCGGGACAGCCTTACGAGCAGTACTTC. The chain couples TRBV30 to TRBJ2-7, with 7 bases matching TRBD1. From germline, CDR1 is GTSNPN and CDR2 SVGIG (reference sequence). The V and J ends lost 2 bases and 4 bases, in that order; junction bases with no gene match: 5. This CDR3 spans 13 amino acids.

The rearrangement joins TRBV19 to TRBJ1-5, with D hard to call. The CDR3 extends over 16 amino acids. The V end was cut by 2 bases, the J end by 1 base, with 12 bases between. Per germline, CDR1 LNHDA and CDR2 SQIVND (reference sequence). The CDR3 reads CASSITHIISNQPQHF. The CDR3 nucleotides read TGTGCCAGTAGTATAACCCACATAATCAGCAATCAGCCCCAGCATTTT.

V is TRBV5-1 and J is TRBJ1-6; D possibly corresponds to TRBD1 (6 bases). Germline CDR1 SGHRS, CDR2 YFSETQ. The V gene lost 1 base and the J gene lost 7 bases, with 9 bases spanning the gap. The CDR3 is 14 amino acids. The CDR3 region is CASSLTGTNSPLHF. The CDR3 DNA follows: TGCGCCAGCAGCTTGACAGGGACGAATTCACCCCTCCACTTT.

The chain uses TRBV15 and TRBJ2-2; D ambiguous. The CDR3 extends over 15 amino acids. V gave up 0 bases and J gave up 3 bases, with 8 bases separating them. From germline, CDR1 is LNHNV and CDR2 YYDKDF (reference sequence). CDR3 loop: CATSRDPQYTGELFF. Written as DNA, the CDR3 is TGTGCCACCAGCAGAGATCCCCAGTACACCGGGGAGCTGTTTTTT.

This chain uses TRBV5-4 with TRBJ1-6; D possibly corresponds to TRBD1 (6 bases). The V gene's germline CDR1 is SGHNT and CDR2 YYREEE (reference sequence). V lost 4 bases and J lost 4, with 15 bases in between. CDR3 length equals 16 residues. The CDR3, as DNA: TGTGCCAGCAGCCATTATCAGGGGTTATATAATTCACCCCTCCACTTT. Its protein product is CASSHYQGLYNSPLHF.

The gene calls are TRBV10-1 and TRBJ2-2; TRBD1 is a possible D gene (6 bases). In germline, CDR1 is WNHNN, CDR2 SYGVQD (reference sequence). Trimming pared 9 bases from V and 2 bases from J, leaving 25 bases between. The CDR3 loop spans 18 amino acids. Written as DNA, the CDR3 is TGCGCCAGATTATCGGAAACAGGGCCCACTCGAAACACCGGGGAGCTGTTTTTT. Amino acids: CARLSETGPTRNTGELFF.

The V and J genes are TRBV4-1 and TRBJ2-1, with 10 nucleotides matching TRBD2. Germline CDR1 reads MGHRA; CDR2 reads YSYEKL. V was clipped by 0 bases and J by 6 bases; unmatched bases: 14. The CDR3 spans 19 residues. Here the CDR3 DNA reads TGCGCCAGCAGCCAAGATCTTCTAGCGGGGGCGCGGGGGGGCAATGAGCAGTTCTTC. Translation: CASSQDLLAGARGGNEQFF.

The rearrangement joins TRBV11-3 to TRBJ2-7; D gene ambiguous. CDR1 is SGHNT, CDR2 YENEEA, per germline. The CDR3 has 14 amino acids. The V end was cut by 5 bases, the J end by 0 bases, with 11 bases between. In DNA form, the CDR3 reads TGTGCCAGCAGCCCTCACACTAACTCCTACGAGCAGTACTTC. This gives the protein CASSPHTNSYEQYF.

In this sample, this clone turned up once. The chain combines TRBV10-3 with TRBJ1-6; 11 nucleotides match TRBD1. The germline CDR1 and CDR2 sequences are ENHRY and SYGVKD. The J segment lost 8 bases and the V segment lost 2 bases, leaving 5 bases of the junction unmatched. The CDR3 is made up of 16 amino acids. The CDR3 region has the DNA TGTGCCATCAGTGAGACCGGGACAGGGGGAGATTCACCCCTCCACTTT. Translated, it gives CAISETGTGGDSPLHF.

This clone was seen just once. V and J are TRBV6-6 and TRBJ2-3; possible D gene TRBD2, 7 bases. The CDR3 extends over 15 amino acids. The V gene lost 5 bases and the J gene lost 4 bases, with 16 bases spanning the gap. Germline V gene sequence: CDR1 MNHNY, CDR2 SVGAGI (reference sequence). This CDR3 reads CASSRGRGSADTQYF. The CDR3 DNA reads TGTGCCAGCAGTCGTGGGAGGGGGAGCGCAGATACGCAGTATTTT.

At least ten counts were recorded for this clone. The chain recombines TRBV6-2 or TRBV6-3 with TRBJ2-3; D ambiguous. This CDR3 region has 16 residues. V gave up 2 bases and J gave up 0 bases, with 12 bases separating them. Germline values: CDR1 MNHEY, CDR2 SVGEGT. CDR3 coding DNA: TGTGCCAGCAGTTACGAAGTAGCCTCTAGCACAGATACGCAGTATTTT. Protein sequence: CASSYEVASSTDTQYF.

This clone has a handful of counts. The gene calls are TRBV7-3 and TRBJ1-2; 7 bases map to TRBD1. This CDR3 region has 16 residues. V lost 3 bases to trimming and J lost 7 bases; unmatched junction nucleotides: 14. The germline gives CDR1 SGHTA, CDR2 FQGTGA. In DNA form, the CDR3 reads TGTGCCAGCAGCTTCGGTAGCCGGGACAGTAACACTGGCTACACCTTC. Protein product: CASSFGSRDSNTGYTF.

The chain couples TRBV5-5 to TRBJ1-5; tentative D call: TRBD1 (6 bases). V lost 4 bases and J 1 base, leaving 9 bases between the germline ends. CDR3 length equals 14 residues. From germline, CDR1 is SGHKS and CDR2 YYEKEE (reference sequence). CDR3 sequence (DNA): TGTGCCAGCAGCCTTACAGGGAGCAATCAGCCCCAGCATTTT. Its translation is CASSLTGSNQPQHF. Full variable domain (rest looked up from reference TRBV5-5 and TRBJ1-5): DAGVTQSPTHLIKTRGQQVTLRCSPISGHKSVSWYQQVLGQGPQFIFQYYEKEERGRGNFPDRFSARQFPNYSSELNVNALLLGDSALYLCASSLTGSNQPQHFGDGTRLSIL.

The chain employs TRBV2 and TRBJ1-5; D is ambiguous. V was clipped by 8 bases and J by 2 bases, with 10 bases between them. The V gene's germline CDR1 is SNHLY and CDR2 FYNNEI. The CDR3 has 13 residues. The CDR3: CASGRDRNQPQHF. CDR3 bases: TGTGCCAGCGGCCGGGATCGCAATCAGCCCCAGCATTTT.

The chain carries TRBV5-1 and TRBJ2-5, with TRBD2 matching over 9 bases. The CDR3 is made up of 16 amino acids. Germline V gene lookup returns CDR1 SGHRS and CDR2 YFSETQ. J lost 2 bases, V lost 4 bases, and 9 bases had no gene match. The CDR3 is CASSPSSGVAQETQYF. CDR3 DNA: TGCGCCAGCAGCCCGTCTAGCGGGGTCGCTCAAGAGACCCAGTACTTC.

The chain has TRBV5-6 and TRBJ1-2, with 7 nucleotides matching TRBD1. Germline-derived CDR1 and CDR2 are SGHDT and YYEEEE. V was clipped by 6 bases and J by 5 bases; unmatched bases: 13. The CDR3 totals 15 residues. This CDR3 reads CASNLQGLQDYGYTF. As DNA, the CDR3 is TGTGCCAGCAACCTACAGGGGCTTCAGGATTATGGCTACACCTTC.

This chain uses TRBV3-1 (or the pseudogene TRBV3-2) with TRBJ2-7; weak D call: TRBD2 (6 bases). The V gene lost 4 bases and the J gene lost 3 bases, with 13 bases spanning the gap. The CDR3 runs 14 residues. The germline V gene encodes CDR1 LGHDT and CDR2 YNNKEL (reference sequence). Written as DNA, the CDR3 is TGTGCCAGCAGCCCGGCCGGGACTCTCTACGAGCAGTACTTC. As protein: CASSPAGTLYEQYF.

V usage is TRBV4-3 and J usage is TRBJ2-1; possibly TRBD2 for D (6 bases). V shed 1 base and J shed 8 bases, with 18 bases lying between them. CDR3 size: 16 residues. Germline CDR1 LGHNA, CDR2 YSLEER. CDR3 coding DNA: TGCGCCAGCAGCCAAGGGCCCAGACTAGAGCGAGATGAGCAGTTCTTC. Translation: CASSQGPRLERDEQFF.

This sequence joins TRBV5-1 and TRBJ1-1; 10 bases agree with TRBD1. Germline loops: CDR1 SGHRS, CDR2 YFSETQ. The V gene end was trimmed by 4 bases and the J gene end by 6 bases; junction bases not matched to a gene: 9. There are 15 residues in the CDR3. The CDR3 nucleotides read TGCGCCAGCAGCACGAAAGGGACAGGGGTGGCTGAAGCTTTCTTT. Residues: CASSTKGTGVAEAFF.

The chain carries TRBV27 and TRBJ1-2, with 7 bases matching TRBD1. The V gene's germline CDR1 is MNHEY and CDR2 SMNVEV (reference sequence). The CDR3 loop spans 13 amino acids. With 5 bases clipped from V and 6 bases from J, the junction kept 6 bases outside the gene matches. CDR3 sequence (DNA): TGTGCCAGCAGTCCTACAGGGGTTAATGGCTACACCTTC. Residues: CASSPTGVNGYTF.

The DNA of the CDR3 is TGTGCCAGCAGCTCTGCCCGGGACAGACAAGAAAAACTGTTTTTT. Translation gives CASSSARDRQEKLFF. The V call is TRBV11-2, the J call TRBJ1-4, with TRBD1 identical over 7 bases. Germline V gene lookup returns CDR1 SGHAT and CDR2 FQNNGV. The J segment lost 8 bases and the V segment lost 4 bases, leaving 10 bases of the junction unmatched. The CDR3 sequence is 15 residues long. Combining the CDR3 with reference TRBV11-2 and TRBJ1-4 gives the whole variable domain EAGVAQSPRYKIIEKRQSVAFWCNPISGHATLYWYQQILGQGPKLLIQFQNNGVVDDSQLPKDRFSAERLKGVDSTLKIQPAKLEDSAVYLCASSSARDRQEKLFFGSGTQLSVL.

The chain is built from TRBV5-8 and TRBJ1-4; D gene ambiguous. V was trimmed by 4 bases and J by 7 bases, leaving 11 bases between them. Germline loops: CDR1 SGHTS, CDR2 YDEGEE. CDR3 length equals 13 residues. The CDR3 here is CASSLMRGEKLFF. For the CDR3, the DNA is TGTGCCAGCAGCCTGATGAGAGGTGAAAAACTGTTTTTT. The complete variable domain, with remaining parts taken from reference TRBV5-8 and TRBJ1-4, reads EAGVTQSPTHLIKTRGQQATLRCSPISGHTSVYWYQQALGLGLQFLLWYDEGEERNRGNFPPRFSGRQFPNYSSELNVNALELEDSALYLCASSLMRGEKLFFGSGTQLSVL.